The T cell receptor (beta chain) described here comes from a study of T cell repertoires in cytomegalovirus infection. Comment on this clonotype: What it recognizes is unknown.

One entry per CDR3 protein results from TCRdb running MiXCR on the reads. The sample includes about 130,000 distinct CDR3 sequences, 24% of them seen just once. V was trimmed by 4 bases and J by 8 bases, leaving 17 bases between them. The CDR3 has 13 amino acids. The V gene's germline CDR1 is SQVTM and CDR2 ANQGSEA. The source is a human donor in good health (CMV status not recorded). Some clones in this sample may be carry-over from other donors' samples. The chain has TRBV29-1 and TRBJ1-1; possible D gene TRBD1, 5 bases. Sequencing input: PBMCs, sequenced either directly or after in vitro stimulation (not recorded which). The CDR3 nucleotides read TGCAGCGTTGTGGGGGGAGGGCCTAAGGAAGCTTTCTTT. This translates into CSVVGGGPKEAFF.